The rows below give T cell receptor beta chains drawn from one sample of a study of identical twins. TCRdb reanalysed the 5' RACE reads using MiXCR and keeps one entry per CDR3 protein. This sample has approximately 890,000 distinct CDR3 sequences, with around 12% found just once. These same records also appear under a second study, on yellow fever vaccine responses in identical twins.

Sequencing used PBMCs. The receptors come from a woman aged 18-30 years in good health. The CDR3 runs from the conserved cysteine through the conserved F or W. Each record gives: J gene, clone size, D gene, V gene, CDR3 protein, CDR3 DNA. The D gene is left open where the match is weak. Clone size is shown for a subset of rows, as once, few, many or a class of expanded clone.

TRBJ2-1	-	-	TRBV18	CASSYREADEQFF	TGTGCCAGCTCATACAGGGAGGCCGATGAGCAGTTCTTC
TRBJ2-7	few	-	TRBV28	CASSSVRPRGSAILAYEQYF	TGTGCCAGCAGTTCCGTCCGCCCCAGGGGTTCGGCTATCTTGGCCTACGAGCAGTACTTC
TRBJ2-7	-	-	TRBV6-1	CASTRSVLGGEQYF	TGTGCCAGCACTCGTAGCGTGTTGGGTGGCGAGCAGTACTTC
TRBJ2-7	-	TRBD2	TRBV20-1	CSAGNSGRNEQYF	TGCAGTGCCGGTAATAGCGGGAGAAACGAGCAGTACTTC
TRBJ2-5	few	TRBD1	TRBV14	CASSSRDRGSETQYF	TGTGCCAGCAGCTCACGGGACAGGGGGTCGGAGACCCAGTACTTC
TRBJ2-1	-	TRBD2	TRBV5-6	CASSLYPTGGNEQFF	TGTGCCAGCAGCTTGTACCCGACGGGGGGCAATGAGCAGTTCTTC
TRBJ2-3	few	TRBD2	TRBV9	CASSASGMGDTQYF	TGTGCCAGCAGCGCTAGCGGGATGGGAGATACGCAGTATTTT
TRBJ1-5	few	-	TRBV12-5	CASVPLDLSQPQHF	TGTGCTAGTGTCCCCCTGGACCTGAGTCAGCCCCAGCATTTT
TRBJ2-3	few	-	TRBV7-3	CASSFGGNPDTQYF	TGTGCCAGCAGCTTCGGCGGGAACCCAGATACGCAGTATTTT
TRBJ2-3	-	-	TRBV7-9	CASSLARGATDTQYF	TGTGCCAGCAGCTTAGCTCGGGGGGCCACAGATACGCAGTATTTT
TRBJ2-2	few	-	TRBV7-2	CASSLDPGNTGELFF	TGTGCCAGCAGCTTAGACCCGGGGAACACCGGGGAGCTGTTTTTT
TRBJ1-3	few	TRBD1	TRBV6-1	CASSDGQGRNTIYF	TGTGCCAGCAGTGACGGACAGGGGAGAAACACCATATATTTT
TRBJ1-6	-	-	TRBV6-5	CASSSVADGNSPLHF	TGTGCCAGCAGTTCCGTTGCGGACGGAAATTCACCCCTCCACTTT
TRBJ2-3	few	-	TRBV5-6	CASTRGPPRGTDTQYF	TGTGCCAGCACCCGGGGTCCTCCAAGAGGGACAGATACGCAGTATTTT
TRBJ1-2	-	TRBD1	TRBV5-5	CASSLAAQGAYGYTF	TGTGCCAGCAGCTTGGCAGCACAGGGGGCCTATGGCTACACCTTC
TRBJ2-2	few	-	TRBV3-1	CASSQDRLGYIRRELFF	TGTGCCAGCAGCCAAGATCGTCTGGGATACATTAGGAGGGAGCTGTTTTTT
TRBJ1-1	few	-	TRBV7-9	CASSLTGLAEAFF	TGTGCCAGCAGCTTAACCGGGCTGGCTGAAGCTTTCTTT
TRBJ2-3	-	-	TRBV15	CATSSNQGVGGQGTQYF	TGTGCCACCAGCAGCAATCAGGGGGTGGGGGGTCAAGGTACGCAGTATTTT
TRBJ2-3	-	-	TRBV7-9	CASSFTWIADTQYF	TGTGCCAGCAGCTTCACATGGATCGCAGATACGCAGTATTTT
TRBJ2-2	-	TRBD1	TRBV20-1	CCASIPGQGATGELFF	TGCTGTGCTAGCATTCCGGGACAGGGGGCCACCGGGGAGCTGTTTTTT
TRBJ2-7	many	TRBD2	TRBV12-3/TRBV12-4	CASSSREISYEQYF	TGTGCCAGCAGTTCGCGGGAGATCTCCTACGAGCAGTACTTC
TRBJ2-1	few	-	TRBV27	CASSSGLLRSEQFF	TGTGCCAGCAGTTCCGGGCTCTTACGTAGTGAGCAGTTCTTC
TRBJ2-7	-	-	TRBV25-1	CASSESLSAMDYEQYF	TGTGCCAGCAGTGAATCCTTGTCAGCAATGGACTACGAGCAGTACTTC
TRBJ1-4	-	-	TRBV12-3/TRBV12-4	CASSLGAINEKLFF	TGTGCCAGCAGTTTAGGCGCGATTAATGAAAAACTGTTTTTT
TRBJ2-5	few	-	TRBV2	CASRLDSAKETQYF	TGTGCCAGCAGATTGGACAGCGCTAAAGAGACCCAGTACTTC
TRBJ2-7	few	-	TRBV10-3	CAISTRSEGGNEQYF	TGTGCCATCAGTACTCGATCGGAGGGCGGCAACGAGCAGTACTTC